The present entry profiles one TCR beta chain with its context. The sample originates from a study of blood T cell repertoires in COVID-19. Overall study context: Whether acute or convalescent, the COVID-19 samples came from the United States, Italy and Spain. PBMCs, B-cell-depleted T cells, or T cells were the source of the cDNA or gDNA that made up the material.

Study processing details: Reference gene primers were amplified, and this amplification served to estimate nucleated cell counts. Using immunoSEQ multiplex PCR, the repertoire was profiled, and TCRdb retains in-frame clones only, with some absent. The V and J calls and clone size are taken from that table; D and trimming were inferred from the DNA. This sample carries 100,000 or so clones, over 65% of them seen once, and the ten largest clones take roughly 4.1%. There are 13 residues in the CDR3. The V gene lost 5 bases and the J gene lost 3 bases, with 11 bases spanning the gap. The germline gives CDR1 PRHDT, CDR2 FYEKMQ (reference sequence).

Sequencing used peripheral blood. The rearrangement links TRBV13 to TRBJ2-7; TRBD1 is a possible D gene (7 bases). This clonotype was obtained from a human donor in a cohort sampled during active COVID-19. The CDR3 here is CASSGGTDYEQYF. CDR3 bases: TGTGCCAGCAGCGGGGGGACAGACTACGAGCAGTACTTC.